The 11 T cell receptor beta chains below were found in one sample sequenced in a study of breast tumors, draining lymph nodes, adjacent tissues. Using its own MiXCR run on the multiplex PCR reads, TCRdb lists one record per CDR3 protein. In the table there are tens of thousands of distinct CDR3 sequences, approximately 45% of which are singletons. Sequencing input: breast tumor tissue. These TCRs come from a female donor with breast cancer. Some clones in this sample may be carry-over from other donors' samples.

CDR3 sequence reads: CASSFLGGEETQYF. CDR3 nucleotides: TGTGCCAGCAGCTTCCTCGGAGGAGAGGAGACCCAGTACTTC. This chain links TRBV5-4 with TRBJ2-5, with D possibly TRBD2 on 5 matching bases. This CDR3 is 14 amino acids long. Germline assignment: CDR1 SGHNT and CDR2 YYREEE (reference sequence). The V end was cut by 2 bases, the J end by 5 bases, with 13 bases between.

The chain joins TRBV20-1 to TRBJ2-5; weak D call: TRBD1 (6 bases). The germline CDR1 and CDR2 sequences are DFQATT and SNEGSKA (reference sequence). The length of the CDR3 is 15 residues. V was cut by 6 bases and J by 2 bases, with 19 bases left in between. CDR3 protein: CSATNSGDRQETQYF. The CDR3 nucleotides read TGCAGTGCCACCAATTCAGGGGATAGGCAAGAGACCCAGTACTTC.

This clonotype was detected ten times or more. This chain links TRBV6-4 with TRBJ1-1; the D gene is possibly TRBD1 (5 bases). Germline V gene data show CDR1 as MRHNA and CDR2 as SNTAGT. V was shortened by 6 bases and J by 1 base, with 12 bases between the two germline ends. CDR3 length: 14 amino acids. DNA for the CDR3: TGTGCCAGCAGGACGACAGAAGAGAACACTGAAGCTTTCTTT. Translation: CASRTTEENTEAFF.

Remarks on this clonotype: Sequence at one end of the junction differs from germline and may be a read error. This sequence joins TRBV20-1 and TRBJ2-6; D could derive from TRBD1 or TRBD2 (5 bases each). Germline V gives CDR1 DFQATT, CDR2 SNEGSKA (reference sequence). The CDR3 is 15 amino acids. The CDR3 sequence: CSAADQGPGANVPTF. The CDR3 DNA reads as TGCAGTGCTGCGGATCAGGGACCTGGGGCCAACGTCCCGACTTTC.

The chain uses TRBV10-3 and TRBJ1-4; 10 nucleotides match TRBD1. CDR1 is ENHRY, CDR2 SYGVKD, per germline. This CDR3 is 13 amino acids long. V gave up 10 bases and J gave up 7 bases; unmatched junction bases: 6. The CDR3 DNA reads TGTGCCACCGCGACAGGGGGCGGTGAAAAACTGTTTTTT. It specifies CATATGGGEKLFF.

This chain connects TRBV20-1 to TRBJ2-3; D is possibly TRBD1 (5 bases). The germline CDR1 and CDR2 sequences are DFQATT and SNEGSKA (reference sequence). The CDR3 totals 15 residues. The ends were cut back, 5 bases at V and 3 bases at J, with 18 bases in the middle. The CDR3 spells CSAQGALDGTDTQYF. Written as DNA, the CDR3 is TGCAGTGCTCAAGGGGCGCTAGATGGAACAGATACGCAGTATTTT.

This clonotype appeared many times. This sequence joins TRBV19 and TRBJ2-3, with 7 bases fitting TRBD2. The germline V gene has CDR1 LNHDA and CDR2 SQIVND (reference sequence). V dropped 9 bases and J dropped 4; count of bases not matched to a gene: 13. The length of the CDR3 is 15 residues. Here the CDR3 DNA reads TGTGCCAGCTGCGGGGGTTGGGGAGGCGCAGATACGCAGTATTTT. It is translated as CASCGGWGGADTQYF.

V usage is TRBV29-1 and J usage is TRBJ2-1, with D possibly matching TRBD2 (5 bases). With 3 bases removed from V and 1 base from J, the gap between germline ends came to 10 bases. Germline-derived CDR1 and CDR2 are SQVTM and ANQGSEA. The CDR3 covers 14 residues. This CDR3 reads CSVDSGLSYNEQFF. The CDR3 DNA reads TGCAGCGTTGATTCTGGACTTTCCTACAATGAGCAGTTCTTC.

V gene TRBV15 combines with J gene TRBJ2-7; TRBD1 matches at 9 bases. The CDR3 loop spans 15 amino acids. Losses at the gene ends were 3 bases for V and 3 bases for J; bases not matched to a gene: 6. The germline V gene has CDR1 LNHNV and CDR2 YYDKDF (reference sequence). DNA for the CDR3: TGTGCCACCAGCAGTTCGACAGGGGGGCTCTACGAGCAGTACTTC. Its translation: CATSSSTGGLYEQYF.

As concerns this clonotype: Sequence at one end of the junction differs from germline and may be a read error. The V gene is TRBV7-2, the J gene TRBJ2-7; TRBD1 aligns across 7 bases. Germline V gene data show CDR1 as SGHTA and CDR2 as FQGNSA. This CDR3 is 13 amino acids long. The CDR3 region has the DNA TGTGCTAGCAGCTTGTACAGGGGATCCGGGCAGTACTTC. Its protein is CASSLYRGSGQYF.

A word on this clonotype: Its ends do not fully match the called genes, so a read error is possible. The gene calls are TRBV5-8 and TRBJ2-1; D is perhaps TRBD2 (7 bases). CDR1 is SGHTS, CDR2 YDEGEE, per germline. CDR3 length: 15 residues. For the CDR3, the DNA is TGCGCCAGCAGCTTGGAGGGGAGGGGGATCAATGAGCAGTTCTTC. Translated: CASSLEGRGINEQFF.